This T cell receptor beta chain derives from a study of cytomegalovirus exposure and HLA in healthy donors. Study findings and constraints: There were three CMV-associated chains whose specificity for CMV antigens was confirmed in vitro.

Notes on this clone: As yet, its antigen is unknown.

Sequencing used immunoSEQ multiplex PCR; TCRdb keeps in-frame clones, though not all of them. The sample carries some 140,000 clones, almost 85% recorded once. The TCR originated in a man between 25 and 39 years old in good health and CMV-seropositive. The sequenced sample consisted of PBMCs.

CDR3 in amino acids: CASRPPGQGDEKLFF. The CDR3 DNA reads as TGTGCCAGCAGACCCCCGGGACAGGGTGATGAAAAACTGTTTTTT. The chain recombines TRBV28 with TRBJ1-4; TRBD1 agrees at 9 bases. The CDR3 loop spans 15 amino acids. V shed 6 bases and J 6 bases; nucleotides not matched to a gene: 8. CDR1 is MDHEN and CDR2 is SYDVKM in the germline V gene. The variable domain in full, completed from reference TRBV28 and TRBJ1-4, reads DVKVTQSSRYLVKRTGEKVFLECVQDMDHENMFWYRQDPGLGLRLIYFSYDVKMKEKGDIPEGYSVSREKKERFSLILESASTNQTSMYLCASRPPGQGDEKLFFGSGTQLSVL.